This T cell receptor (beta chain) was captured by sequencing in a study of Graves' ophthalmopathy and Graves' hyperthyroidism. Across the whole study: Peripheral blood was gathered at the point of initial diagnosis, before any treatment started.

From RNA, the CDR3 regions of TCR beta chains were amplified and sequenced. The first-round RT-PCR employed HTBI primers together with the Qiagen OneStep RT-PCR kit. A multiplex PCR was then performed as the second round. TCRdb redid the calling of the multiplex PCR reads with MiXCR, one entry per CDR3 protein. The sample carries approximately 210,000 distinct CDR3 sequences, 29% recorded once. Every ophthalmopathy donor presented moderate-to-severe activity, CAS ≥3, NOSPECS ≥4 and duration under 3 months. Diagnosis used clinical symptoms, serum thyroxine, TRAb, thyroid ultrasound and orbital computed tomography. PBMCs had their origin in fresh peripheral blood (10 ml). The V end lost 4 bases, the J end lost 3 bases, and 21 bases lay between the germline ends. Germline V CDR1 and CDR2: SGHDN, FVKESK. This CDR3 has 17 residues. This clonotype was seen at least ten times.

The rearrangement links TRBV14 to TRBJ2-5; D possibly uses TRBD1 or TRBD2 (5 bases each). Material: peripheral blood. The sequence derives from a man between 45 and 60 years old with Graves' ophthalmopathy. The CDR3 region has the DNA TGTGCCAGCAGCCGGAAGGGACGCATTTGGTACAAAGAGACCCAGTACTTC. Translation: CASSRKGRIWYKETQYF.